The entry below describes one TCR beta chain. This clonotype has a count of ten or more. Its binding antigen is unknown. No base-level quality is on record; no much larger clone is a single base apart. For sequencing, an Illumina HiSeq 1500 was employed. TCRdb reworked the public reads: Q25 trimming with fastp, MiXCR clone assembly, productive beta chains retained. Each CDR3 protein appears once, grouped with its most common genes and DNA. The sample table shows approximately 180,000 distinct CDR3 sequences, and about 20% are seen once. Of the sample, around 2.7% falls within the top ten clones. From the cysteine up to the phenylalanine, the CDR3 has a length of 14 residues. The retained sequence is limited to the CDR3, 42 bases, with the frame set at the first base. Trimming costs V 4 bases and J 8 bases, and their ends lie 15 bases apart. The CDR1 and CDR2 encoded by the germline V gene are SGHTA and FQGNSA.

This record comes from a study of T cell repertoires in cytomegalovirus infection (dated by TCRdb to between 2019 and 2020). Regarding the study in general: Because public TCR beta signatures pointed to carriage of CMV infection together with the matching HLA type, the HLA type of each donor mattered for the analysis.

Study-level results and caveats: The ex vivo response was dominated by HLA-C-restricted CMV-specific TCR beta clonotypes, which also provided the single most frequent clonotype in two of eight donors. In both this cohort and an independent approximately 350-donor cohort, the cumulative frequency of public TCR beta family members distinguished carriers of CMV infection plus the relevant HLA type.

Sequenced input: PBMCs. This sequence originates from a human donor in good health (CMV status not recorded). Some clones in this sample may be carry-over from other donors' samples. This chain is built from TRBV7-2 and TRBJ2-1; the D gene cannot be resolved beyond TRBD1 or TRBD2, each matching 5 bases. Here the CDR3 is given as CASSSSWGSDEQFF. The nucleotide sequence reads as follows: TGTGCCAGCAGCTCATCCTGGGGGTCAGATGAGCAGTTCTTC.